This T cell receptor beta chain was profiled in a study of cytomegalovirus exposure and HLA in healthy donors. Produced via immunoSEQ multiplex PCR; TCRdb's table is partial and in-frame only. In the table there are over 200,000 clones, almost 90% of which are singletons. The TCR originated in a woman aged 18 to 35 in good health and CMV-seronegative. The specimen sequenced was PBMCs.

CDR3 DNA sequence: TGTGCCAGCAGCACTAGCGAGTCGGGGATCTATGGCTACACCTTC. Amino acid sequence: CASSTSESGIYGYTF. The chain combines TRBV13 with TRBJ1-2; D is undetermined. The CDR3 extends over 15 amino acids. Trimming took off 5 bases at V and 4 bases at J, with 17 bases between the two ends. Germline V gene data show CDR1 as PRHDT and CDR2 as FYEKMQ (reference sequence). The entire variable domain, with the rest obtained from reference TRBV13 and TRBJ1-2, is as follows: AAGVIQSPRHLIKEKRETATLKCYPIPRHDTVYWYQQGPGQDPQFLISFYEKMQSDKGSIPDRFSAQQFSDYHSELNMSSLELGDSALYFCASSTSESGIYGYTFGSGTRLTVV.